Included here is one T cell receptor (beta chain) sequence, with context. The data were taken from a study of blood T cell repertoires in COVID-19. The protocol was immunoSEQ multiplex PCR, while the TCRdb copy is restricted to in-frame clones and leaves out a portion. Among about 180,000 clones listed, 80% were seen once. V lost 4 bases, J lost 3 bases, and 9 bases stayed unmatched. Germline V lookup: CDR1 SGHRS, CDR2 YFSETQ. This CDR3 is 17 amino acids long. Input material: peripheral blood. This TCR was recovered from a man between 65 and 80 years old with active or convalescent COVID-19. The rearrangement links TRBV5-1 to TRBJ1-4; the match to TRBD1 covers 10 bases. CDR3 sequence reads: CASSRNPDRGANEKLFF. The CDR3 bases are TGCGCCAGCAGCCGCAACCCGGACAGGGGGGCTAATGAAAAACTGTTTTTT.